One T cell receptor beta chain is described in this entry. The assay was immunoSEQ multiplex PCR, and TCRdb's table has in-frame clones only and misses some. The sample contains about 56,000 clones, over 90% of which appear only once. The data derive from a study of technical replicates of blood from a few donors. CDR1 is SGHTA, CDR2 FQGNSA, per germline. CDR3 length: 13 amino acids. J gave up 5 bases and V 4 bases, and 4 bases lay outside the gene matches. The rearrangement uses TRBV7-2 and TRBJ1-2, with 7 bases fitting TRBD1. The source material was PBMCs. This TCR was recovered from a human donor in good health. Some clones in this sample may be carry-over from other donors' samples. The CDR3 reads CASSSQGPYGYTF. In nucleotides, the CDR3 is TGTGCCAGCAGCTCACAGGGGCCTTATGGCTACACCTTC.